The 30 T cell receptor beta chains given below trace back to one sample, sequenced in a study of blood T cell repertoires in COVID-19. Profiled with immunoSEQ multiplex PCR; TCRdb holds only in-frame clones, not every one. The profile covers some 200,000 clones, with approximately 84% appearing a single time and approximately 6.9% taken by the ten largest. Material: peripheral blood. All receptors come from a human donor with acute or convalescent COVID-19. The donor label of this sample is uncertain.

This clone was seen a single time. The rearrangement links TRBV6-5 to TRBJ2-7; TRBD1 agrees at 9 bases. Losses at the gene ends were 7 bases for V and 3 bases for J; bases not matched to a gene: 10. The CDR3 consists of 15 residues. CDR1 is MNHEY and CDR2 is SVGAGI in the germline V gene. The CDR3 DNA is TGTGCCAGCACCTCCGAGGGACAGGGAGACTACGAGCAGTACTTC. Its translation: CASTSEGQGDYEQYF.

In this sample, this clone turned up a few times. This chain connects TRBV10-3 to TRBJ2-7; 12 nucleotides align to TRBD1. The CDR3 is made up of 14 amino acids. Unmatched junction bases numbered 6, after V lost 7 bases and J lost 5 bases. In germline, CDR1 is ENHRY, CDR2 SYGVKD. Here the CDR3 DNA reads TGTGCCATCATGGGACAGGGGGCGCGTGACGAGCAGTACTTC. It translates to CAIMGQGARDEQYF.

V gene TRBV28 combines with J gene TRBJ2-7, with TRBD2 matching over 13 bases. The CDR3 runs to 15 residues. V lost 5 bases and J lost 4; bases outside the gene matches: 5. Germline assignment: CDR1 MDHEN and CDR2 SYDVKM. The DNA for the CDR3 is TGTGCCAGCAGTCCACTAGCGGGAGGGGCTTACGAGCAGTACTTC. Protein product: CASSPLAGGAYEQYF.

V and J are TRBV27 and TRBJ2-1; the D is unclear. Germline CDR1 reads MNHEY; CDR2 reads SMNVEV (reference sequence). V was shortened by 6 bases and J by 2 bases, with 11 bases between the two germline ends. The CDR3 has 14 residues. CDR3: CASRRASPYNEQFF. Here the CDR3 DNA reads TGTGCCAGCAGGCGAGCATCGCCCTACAATGAGCAGTTCTTC.

V and J are TRBV7-2 and TRBJ1-1, with TRBD1 identical over 7 bases. The germline CDR1 and CDR2 sequences are SGHTA and FQGNSA. V shed 4 bases, J shed 0 bases, and the junction held 2 bases outside the gene matches. The CDR3 has 14 amino acids. The CDR3 bases are TGTGCCAGCAGCTGGGGACAGCTGAACACTGAAGCTTTCTTT. Amino acids: CASSWGQLNTEAFF.

This sequence joins TRBV6-5 and TRBJ1-6, with a tentative D call TRBD1 (5 bases). CDR1 and CDR2 from the germline V gene are MNHEY and SVGAGI. This CDR3 comprises 16 residues. V was pared by 2 bases and J by 0 bases, with 8 bases between. The CDR3: CASSYGASSYNSPLHF. The CDR3 nucleotides read TGTGCCAGCAGTTACGGGGCGAGCTCCTATAATTCACCCCTCCACTTT.

The V and J genes are TRBV7-8 and TRBJ1-5; no clear D gene. CDR1 and CDR2 (germline): SGHVS, FQNEAQ. The V end was cut by 5 bases, the J end by 1 base, with 6 bases between. The CDR3 spans 13 residues. The CDR3 region is CASSPQSNQPQHF. In DNA form, the CDR3 reads TGTGCCAGCAGCCCCCAGAGCAATCAGCCCCAGCATTTT.

The chain carries TRBV18 and TRBJ1-4; TRBD1 matches at 7 bases. V was clipped by 1 base and J by 8 bases; unmatched bases: 7. The CDR3 loop spans 15 amino acids. From germline, CDR1 is KGHSH and CDR2 LQKENI. DNA for the CDR3: TGTGCCAGCTCACCACGAGGAGGGGGCGAAGAAAAACTGTTTTTT. This codes for CASSPRGGGEEKLFF.

This clone was observed a few times. The chain carries TRBV18 and TRBJ1-1, with 9 positions matching TRBD1. The CDR3 has 15 residues. With 6 bases clipped from V and 5 bases from J, the junction kept 10 bases outside the gene matches. Germline-derived CDR1 and CDR2 are KGHSH and LQKENI. The CDR3 nucleotides read TGTGCCAGCTCTCAATCGACAGGGGGAAGTACTGAAGCTTTCTTT. Encoded protein: CASSQSTGGSTEAFF. Full variable domain (outside the CDR3, taken from reference TRBV18 and TRBJ1-1): NAGVMQNPRHLVRRRGQEARLRCSPMKGHSHVYWYRQLPEEGLKFMVYLQKENIIDESGMPKERFSAEFPKEGPSILRIQQVVRGDSAAYFCASSQSTGGSTEAFFGQGTRLTVV.

DNA of the CDR3: TGTGCCAGCAGTTTATCCCAGTCTGGCTACACCTTC. Its translation: CASSLSQSGYTF. The chain carries TRBV28 and TRBJ1-2; D is unresolved. The V gene lost 1 base and the J gene lost 7 bases, with 7 bases spanning the gap. This CDR3 spans 12 amino acids. Germline V gene sequence: CDR1 MDHEN, CDR2 SYDVKM.

The rearrangement links TRBV5-1 to TRBJ1-4; 7 bases are a match to TRBD1. J lost 5 bases, V lost 4 bases, and 5 bases had no gene match. Germline V gene data show CDR1 as SGHRS and CDR2 as YFSETQ. CDR3 size: 14 residues. CDR3 bases: TGCGCCAGCAGCAGGGGACAGCCGAATGAAAAACTGTTTTTT. Residues: CASSRGQPNEKLFF.

This rearrangement joins TRBV5-4 to TRBJ2-7; 10 bases are shared with TRBD2. Trimming at V came to 4 bases and at J to 5 bases, leaving 9 bases not matched to a gene. Per the germline V gene, CDR1 is SGHNT and CDR2 is YYREEE (reference sequence). The CDR3 is 15 amino acids. In DNA, the CDR3 is TGTGCCAGCAGCCAAACTAGCGGGAAAATAGACGAGCAGTACTTC. Residues: CASSQTSGKIDEQYF.

This clone was seen just once. Other DNA sequences from this sample encode an identical CDR3 as well. The rearrangement uses TRBV6-5 and TRBJ1-2; D may be TRBD1 (5 bases). The germline CDR1 and CDR2 sequences are MNHEY and SVGAGI. The CDR3 covers 12 residues. V lost 2 bases to trimming and J lost 5 bases, with 6 bases between them. CDR3 DNA: TGTGCCAGCAGTTACCGGGGGTATGGCTACACCTTC. It translates to CASSYRGYGYTF.

The V gene is TRBV19, the J gene TRBJ2-5, with 10 bases identical to TRBD2. The ends lost 6 bases at V and 5 bases at J; junction bases unmatched: 9. This CDR3 spans 15 amino acids. CDR1 and CDR2 from the germline V gene are LNHDA and SQIVND (reference sequence). The CDR3 DNA sequence: TGTGCCAGTAGCACCGGGACTAGCGAGATGGAGACCCAGTACTTC. Its translation: CASSTGTSEMETQYF.

The chain carries TRBV7-9 and TRBJ2-4; 9 bases line up with TRBD1. The CDR3 loop spans 15 amino acids. V lost 3 bases and J lost 3; bases outside the gene matches: 3. Germline V gene lookup returns CDR1 SEHNR and CDR2 FQNEAQ (reference sequence). In nucleotides, the CDR3 is TGTGCCAGCAGCTTCGGGACAGGGCTCAAAAACATTCAGTACTTC. This gives the protein CASSFGTGLKNIQYF.

The chain is built from TRBV4-2 and TRBJ1-6; D gene ambiguous. Germline V gene sequence: CDR1 LGHNA, CDR2 YNFKEQ. With 1 base removed from V and 7 bases from J, the gap between germline ends came to 17 bases. This CDR3 has 17 amino acids. The CDR3 DNA is TGTGCCAGCAGCCAAGTTGAGGTGACTCACTCCAATTCACCCCTCCACTTT. Its translation is CASSQVEVTHSNSPLHF.

This chain links TRBV10-3 with TRBJ1-1, with TRBD1 matching over 7 bases. The V and J ends lost 11 bases and 6 bases, in that order; junction bases with no gene match: 9. This CDR3 is built from 12 residues. Germline V gene lookup returns CDR1 ENHRY and CDR2 SYGVKD. The CDR3 DNA follows: TGTGCCGTGCAAAAGCAGGGGGCTGAAGCTTTCTTT. As protein: CAVQKQGAEAFF.

The chain joins TRBV2 to TRBJ2-7; a weak D match, TRBD2 (5 bases). Germline CDR1 and CDR2: SNHLY and FYNNEI. The CDR3 has 13 amino acids. V was clipped by 7 bases and J by 3 bases, with 13 bases between them. In DNA form, the CDR3 reads TGTGCCAGCACACTAGAACTAGGCTACGAGCAGTACTTC. Translating it yields CASTLELGYEQYF.

The genes are TRBV28 and TRBJ2-5; 7 nucleotides agree with TRBD1. CDR1 is MDHEN, CDR2 SYDVKM, per germline. The CDR3 is 14 residues long. The ends lost 5 bases at V and 5 bases at J; junction bases unmatched: 8. This CDR3 is CASSPGTVYETQYF. The CDR3, as DNA: TGTGCCAGCAGTCCCGGGACAGTGTACGAGACCCAGTACTTC. Combining the CDR3 with reference TRBV28 and TRBJ2-5 gives the whole variable domain DVKVTQSSRYLVKRTGEKVFLECVQDMDHENMFWYRQDPGLGLRLIYFSYDVKMKEKGDIPEGYSVSREKKERFSLILESASTNQTSMYLCASSPGTVYETQYFGPGTRLLVL.

The sample holds many counts of this clone. The rearrangement joins TRBV12-3 or TRBV12-4 to TRBJ1-2; D not certain. The CDR3 is 12 residues long. V lost 11 bases, J lost 2 bases, and 12 bases lay in between. Here the CDR3 DNA reads TGTGCCGGATCCTACGGGAACTATGGCTACACCTTC. Its translation: CAGSYGNYGYTF.

This chain links TRBV28 with TRBJ2-7; 9 bases match TRBD2. CDR3 length equals 14 residues. The germline V gene encodes CDR1 MDHEN and CDR2 SYDVKM. Trimming took 5 bases from V and 5 from J; bases not matched to a gene: 7. In DNA, the CDR3 is TGTGCCAGCAGTCTCGGGACTAGCAGGAACGAGCAGTACTTC. It specifies CASSLGTSRNEQYF.

A few counts support this clone. This chain connects TRBV5-4 to TRBJ2-3, with 8 bases that match TRBD2. The V gene end was trimmed by 2 bases and the J gene end by 1 base; junction bases not matched to a gene: 3. Germline CDR1 and CDR2: SGHNT and YYREEE (reference sequence). CDR3 length: 15 amino acids. The CDR3, as DNA: TGTGCCAGCAGCTTAGCGGGAGTGGGCACAGATACGCAGTATTTT. Translated: CASSLAGVGTDTQYF.

This clone was recorded a few times. The rearrangement joins TRBV9 to TRBJ2-7, with TRBD1 matching over 8 bases. The germline V gene encodes CDR1 SGDLS and CDR2 YYNGEE. The CDR3 consists of 14 residues. V was clipped by 0 bases and J by 6 bases; unmatched bases: 5. CDR3 residues: CASSVAQDRVEQYF. The CDR3 DNA is TGTGCCAGCAGCGTAGCACAGGACAGGGTCGAGCAGTACTTC.

The chain is built from TRBV1 and TRBJ2-1; whether TRBD2, the table's D call, matches the DNA was not checked. TRBV1 is recorded as a pseudogene. CDR3 length: 10 residues. This CDR3 reads CTIGSGSQFF. DNA of the CDR3: TGCACCATCGGCAGCGGGAGCCAGTTCTTC.

The chain employs TRBV11-3 and TRBJ2-3, with TRBD1 matching over 9 bases. V was pared by 4 bases and J by 2 bases, with 4 bases of the junction left unmatched. The CDR3 contains 15 residues. Looked up from germline, CDR1 is SGHNT and CDR2 is YENEEA. CDR3 DNA: TGTGCCAGCAGCTCGGGACAGGGCCACACAGATACGCAGTATTTT. Its translation: CASSSGQGHTDTQYF. The full variable domain, with the rest looked up from reference TRBV11-3 and TRBJ2-3, is EAGVVQSPRYKIIEKKQPVAFWCNPISGHNTLYWYLQNLGQGPELLIRYENEEAVDDSQLPKDRFSAERLKGVDSTLKIQPAELGDSAVYLCASSSGQGHTDTQYFGPGTRLTVL.

This rearrangement joins TRBV10-2 to TRBJ1-1; TRBD1 agrees at 8 bases. CDR1 and CDR2 (germline): WSHSY, SAAADI. J lost 3 bases, V lost 7 bases, and 1 base had no gene match. The CDR3 contains 12 residues. The CDR3 protein is CASNRGYTEAFF. The CDR3 DNA reads TGCGCCAGCAACAGGGGGTACACTGAAGCTTTCTTT.

The V and J genes are TRBV30 and TRBJ1-3; TRBD1 might be the D (5 bases). Trimming removed 4 bases at V and 4 bases at J, with 8 bases between. This CDR3 spans 12 amino acids. Germline values: CDR1 GTSNPN, CDR2 SVGIG (reference sequence). This CDR3 is CAWKGVGNTIYF. The CDR3, as DNA: TGTGCCTGGAAAGGGGTCGGAAACACCATATATTTT. The whole variable domain, filled in from reference TRBV30 and TRBJ1-3, reads SQTIHQWPATLVQPVGSPLSLECTVEGTSNPNLYWYRQAAGRGLQLLFYSVGIGQISSEVPQNLSASRPQDRQFILSSKKLLLSDSGFYLCAWKGVGNTIYFGEGSWLTVV.

This chain joins TRBV4-3 and TRBJ2-4, with 8 bases identical to TRBD2. The V segment lost 2 bases and the J segment 7 bases; nucleotides outside the gene matches: 22. In germline, CDR1 is LGHNA, CDR2 YSLEER. This CDR3 is built from 20 residues. CDR3 protein: CASSQPPYQTTSADRNIQYF. As DNA, the CDR3 is TGCGCCAGCAGCCAACCCCCTTATCAAACGACTAGCGCCGATCGGAACATTCAGTACTTC.

The V and J genes are TRBV3-1 (or the pseudogene TRBV3-2) and TRBJ1-2; D remains ambiguous. The V gene lost 3 bases and the J gene lost 8 bases, with 7 bases spanning the gap. Germline assignment: CDR1 LGHDT and CDR2 YNNKEL (reference sequence). The length of the CDR3 is 11 residues. CDR3 protein: CASSQSGGYTF. The DNA for the CDR3 is TGTGCCAGCAGCCAGTCCGGGGGCTACACCTTC.

V usage is TRBV6-5 and J usage is TRBJ1-3; possible D gene TRBD1, 6 bases. Germline V gene lookup returns CDR1 MNHEY and CDR2 SVGAGI. The CDR3 is 15 amino acids. Trimming cost V 2 bases and J 0 bases, with 8 bases left between them. The CDR3 sequence: CASSYRGTSGNTIYF. In DNA form, the CDR3 reads TGTGCCAGCAGTTACAGGGGGACCTCTGGAAACACCATATATTTT.